Described below is a single T cell receptor (beta chain) sequence and its context. Its antigen is still unknown. Germline V lookup: CDR1 SEHNR, CDR2 FQNEAQ (reference sequence). The CDR3 totals 15 residues. The data were taken from a study of post-analysis software for immune sequencing data. About the study: Some patients lacked subtype; others had relapsing-remitting, secondary progressive or progressive-relapsing disease. The study, taken as a whole, reports: Significantly lower normalized Chao1 diversity was seen in multiple sclerosis patients than in controls. With F measure, samples from one preparation batch clustered together strongly. Compared with controls, patients had more of about 5 TRBV segments, including TRBV5-6, TRBV5-1 and TRBV20-1.

Prepared libraries of TCR beta cDNA carried unique molecular identifiers. About 500,000 cDNA molecules were obtained per 1 to 10 million input T cells. Each CDR3 protein is one row after TCRdb ran MiXCR on the PCR reads. The table lists 750,000 to 950,000 distinct CDR3 sequences, approximately 53% of them singletons. The V and J genes are TRBV7-9 and TRBJ2-7; 10 nucleotides align to TRBD1. TRBJ2-5 matches the DNA end more closely, so the J call is doubtful. The TCR comes from a girl aged 10 to 17 with multiple sclerosis. The sample consisted of blood. For the CDR3, the DNA is TGTGCCAGCAGTACTCGACAGGGGGCTCGGGAGACCCAGTACTTC. Protein sequence: CASSTRQGARETQYF.